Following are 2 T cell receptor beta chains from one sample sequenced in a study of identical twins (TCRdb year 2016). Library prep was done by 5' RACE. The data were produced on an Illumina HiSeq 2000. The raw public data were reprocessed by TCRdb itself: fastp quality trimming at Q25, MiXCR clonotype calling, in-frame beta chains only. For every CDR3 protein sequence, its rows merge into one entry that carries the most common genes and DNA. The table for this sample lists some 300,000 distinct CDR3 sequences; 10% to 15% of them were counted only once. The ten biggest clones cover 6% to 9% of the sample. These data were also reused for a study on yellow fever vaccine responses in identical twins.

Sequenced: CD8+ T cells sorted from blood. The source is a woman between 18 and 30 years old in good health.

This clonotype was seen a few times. In DNA form, the CDR3 reads TGTGCCAGCAGCTTAGCCGGGACTAGCGGGAGAGGCTACGAGCAGTACTTC. Amino acid sequence: CASSLAGTSGRGYEQYF. The chain joins TRBV7-6 to TRBJ2-7; TRBD2 agrees at 14 bases. Per the germline V gene, CDR1 is SGHVS and CDR2 is FNYEAQ. V shed 0 bases, J shed 3 bases, and the junction held 4 bases outside the gene matches. There are 17 residues in the CDR3.

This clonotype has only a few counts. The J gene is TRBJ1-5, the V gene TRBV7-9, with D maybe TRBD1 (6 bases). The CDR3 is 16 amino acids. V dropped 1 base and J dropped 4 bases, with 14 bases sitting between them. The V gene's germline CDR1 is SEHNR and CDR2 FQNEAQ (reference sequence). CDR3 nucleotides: TGTGCCAGCAGCTTAGTGGCAGGGCAGGGGAATCAGCCCCAGCATTTT. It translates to CASSLVAGQGNQPQHF. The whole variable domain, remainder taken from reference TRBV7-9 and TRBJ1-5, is DTGVSQNPRHKITKRGQNVTFRCDPISEHNRLYWYRQTLGQGPEFLTYFQNEAQLEKSRLLSDRFSAERPKGSFSTLEIQRTEQGDSAMYLCASSLVAGQGNQPQHFGDGTRLSIL.